This record concerns one TCR beta chain sequence. The CDR3 length is 14 residues. J gave up 3 bases and V 4 bases, and 4 bases lay outside the gene matches. CDR1 is SGHRS and CDR2 is YFSETQ in the germline V gene. The data originate from a study of blood T cell repertoires in COVID-19. The protocol was immunoSEQ multiplex PCR, while the TCRdb copy is restricted to in-frame clones and leaves out a portion. The sample lists 150,000 to 200,000 clones; around nine tenths were seen once. Sequenced: peripheral blood. V and J are TRBV5-1 and TRBJ1-2; 9 bases map to TRBD1. The TCR was taken from a young man with active or convalescent COVID-19. Here the CDR3 DNA reads TGCGCCAGCAGCGAACAGGGGGCTGACTATGGCTACACCTTC. Amino acids: CASSEQGADYGYTF.